The next 17 T cell receptor beta chains were all read from a single sample in a study of shared clonotypes between healthy human individuals. Sequenced by immunoSEQ multiplex PCR; TCRdb stores in-frame clones only, minus some. The repertoire consists of more than 2,000,000 clones, with about 92% occurring once and the leading ten covering about 0.39%. Sequencing input: naive CD4+ T cells from PBMCs. Subset meaning: CD45RA+ positively selected. The receptors were gathered from a man between 18 and 29 years old in good health. Some clones in this sample may be carry-over from other donors' samples.

This chain links TRBV14 with TRBJ2-3; TRBD2 agrees at 7 bases. Germline V CDR1 and CDR2: SGHDN, FVKESK. The CDR3 consists of 14 residues. V was clipped by 4 bases and J by 8 bases; unmatched bases: 9. The CDR3 here is CASSLGLGSATQYF. CDR3 coding DNA: TGTGCCAGCAGCCTCGGACTAGGTTCGGCTACGCAGTATTTT.

This clone has only a few counts. The chain uses TRBV19 and TRBJ1-1, with D possibly TRBD1 on 5 matching bases. Germline values: CDR1 LNHDA, CDR2 SQIVND (reference sequence). V lost 7 bases, J lost 6 bases, and 15 bases lay in between. CDR3 length: 13 amino acids. As DNA, the CDR3 is TGTGCCAGTACCCCAGGGAGGGTTGCTGAAGCTTTCTTT. Its translation is CASTPGRVAEAFF.

This clone is a singleton in its sample. The V gene is TRBV7-6, the J gene TRBJ2-6; D is possibly TRBD2 (6 bases). With 6 bases removed from V and 1 base from J, the gap between germline ends came to 10 bases. CDR3 size: 15 residues. Germline V gene data show CDR1 as SGHVS and CDR2 as FNYEAQ. CDR3: CASSGLTSGANVLTF. The CDR3 DNA reads as TGTGCCAGCAGTGGACTAACTTCTGGGGCCAACGTCCTGACTTTC.

The chain couples TRBV18 to TRBJ2-5, with 12 bases fitting TRBD2. Germline values: CDR1 KGHSH, CDR2 LQKENI. The CDR3 has 18 amino acids. Losses at the gene ends were 2 bases for V and 4 bases for J; bases not matched to a gene: 11. CDR3 DNA: TGTGCCAGCTCACCAAGCTCGTTGTCTAGCGGGAGGGGAGAGACCCAGTACTTC. Its protein product is CASSPSSLSSGRGETQYF.

V gene TRBV25-1 combines with J gene TRBJ1-2; D gene ambiguous. Per the germline V gene, CDR1 is MGHDK and CDR2 is SYGVNS. The CDR3 has 13 amino acids. With 1 base removed from V and 7 bases from J, the gap between germline ends came to 10 bases. CDR3 amino acids: CASSELGFGGYTF. The CDR3 region has the DNA TGTGCCAGCAGTGAATTAGGGTTCGGTGGCTACACCTTC.

The CDR3 reads CASKRDRKNSPLHF. DNA of the CDR3: TGTGCCAGCAAACGAGACAGGAAAAATTCACCCCTCCACTTT. This chain links TRBV28 with TRBJ1-6, with TRBD1 as a possible D gene (6 bases). V lost 7 bases, J lost 7 bases, and 14 bases lay in between. CDR1 and CDR2 from the germline V gene are MDHEN and SYDVKM. This CDR3 has 14 amino acids.

The chain has TRBV5-1 and TRBJ2-1, with 9 bases identical to TRBD2. V trimming: 4 bases; J trimming: 8 bases; junction bases outside the gene matches: 10. The germline V gene encodes CDR1 SGHRS and CDR2 YFSETQ. CDR3 length: 15 amino acids. As DNA, the CDR3 is TGCGCCAGCAGCCCCACGGCGGGAGGGTACGATGAGCAGTTCTTC. This encodes CASSPTAGGYDEQFF. Full variable domain (rest looked up from reference TRBV5-1 and TRBJ2-1): KAGVTQTPRYLIKTRGQQVTLSCSPISGHRSVSWYQQTPGQGLQFLFEYFSETQRNKGNFPGRFSGRQFSNSRSEMNVSTLELGDSALYLCASSPTAGGYDEQFFGPGTRLTVL.

The rearrangement joins TRBV28 to TRBJ1-4; no definite D call. V lost 4 bases and J 8 bases, leaving 20 bases between the germline ends. The CDR3 loop spans 16 amino acids. Germline CDR1 MDHEN, CDR2 SYDVKM. DNA for the CDR3: TGTGCCAGCAGTTCCCACTTGGGAGGGTTAGGGGAAAAACTGTTTTTT. Its protein is CASSSHLGGLGEKLFF. The full variable domain, completed using reference TRBV28 and TRBJ1-4, is DVKVTQSSRYLVKRTGEKVFLECVQDMDHENMFWYRQDPGLGLRLIYFSYDVKMKEKGDIPEGYSVSREKKERFSLILESASTNQTSMYLCASSSHLGGLGEKLFFGSGTQLSVL.

J is TRBJ2-3 and V is TRBV28; 8 positions agree with TRBD1. This CDR3 is built from 15 residues. The germline CDR1 and CDR2 sequences are MDHEN and SYDVKM. J was trimmed by 1 base and V by 0 bases; bases with no gene match: 0. The CDR3 is CASSLWTGGTDTQYF. CDR3 DNA sequence: TGTGCCAGCAGTTTATGGACAGGGGGCACAGATACGCAGTATTTT.

The chain recombines TRBV19 with TRBJ2-7, with TRBD2 matching 10 bases. Looked up from germline, CDR1 is LNHDA and CDR2 is SQIVND (reference sequence). The CDR3 has 15 amino acids. V shed 4 bases, J shed 3 bases, and the junction held 6 bases outside the gene matches. The CDR3 region is CASSTFGTSVYEQYF. The DNA for the CDR3 is TGTGCCAGTAGTACCTTCGGGACTAGCGTCTACGAGCAGTACTTC.

The sample holds one count of this clone. At the DNA level, this CDR3 is encoded by other sequences in the same sample as well. The chain joins TRBV27 to TRBJ1-4; D remains unclear. V shed 4 bases and J shed 0 bases, with 9 bases lying between them. Germline V gene sequence: CDR1 MNHEY, CDR2 SMNVEV (reference sequence). This CDR3 contains 15 residues. CDR3 protein: CASSSLGATNEKLFF. In nucleotides, the CDR3 is TGTGCCAGCAGTTCCCTGGGAGCAACTAATGAAAAACTGTTTTTT.

This clone showed up just once. The chain carries TRBV18 and TRBJ1-2, with D maybe TRBD1 (6 bases). The V gene's germline CDR1 is KGHSH and CDR2 LQKENI. V was clipped by 4 bases and J by 4 bases, with 19 bases between them. The length of the CDR3 is 16 residues. CDR3 amino acids: CASSLVGQSHSYGYTF. For the CDR3, the DNA is TGTGCCAGCTCACTCGTCGGACAGAGCCATAGCTATGGCTACACCTTC. Based on the CDR3 plus reference TRBV18 and TRBJ1-2, the full variable domain is NAGVMQNPRHLVRRRGQEARLRCSPMKGHSHVYWYRQLPEEGLKFMVYLQKENIIDESGMPKERFSAEFPKEGPSILRIQQVVRGDSAAYFCASSLVGQSHSYGYTFGSGTRLTVV.

The gene calls are TRBV10-3 and TRBJ2-5; TRBD2 matches at 9 bases. The CDR3 extends over 18 amino acids. Trimming removed 3 bases from V and 4 bases from J; junction bases left unmatched: 15. CDR1 and CDR2 from the germline V gene are ENHRY and SYGVKD. The CDR3 region is CAISDPDAGISGRETQYF. In DNA, the CDR3 is TGTGCCATCAGTGACCCCGACGCGGGTATTAGCGGGAGAGAGACCCAGTACTTC.

The chain links TRBV6-5 to TRBJ2-1; no clear D. Per germline, CDR1 MNHEY and CDR2 SVGAGI. The CDR3 spans 13 residues. V lost 4 bases, J lost 8 bases, and 12 bases lay in between. This CDR3 is CASSSISDDEQFF. CDR3 DNA sequence: TGTGCCAGCAGTTCTATCTCCGACGATGAGCAGTTCTTC.

The chain combines TRBV28 with TRBJ1-1; 8 bases are a match to TRBD1. Looked up from germline, CDR1 is MDHEN and CDR2 is SYDVKM. J gave up 7 bases and V 4 bases, and 14 bases lay outside the gene matches. The CDR3 spans 16 residues. Here the CDR3 reads CASSSDRGGPTLEAFF. The CDR3 DNA follows: TGTGCCAGCAGTTCCGACAGGGGTGGCCCAACTCTTGAAGCTTTCTTT.

A remark on this clone: Other DNA sequences in the same sample also yield this CDR3. The chain has TRBV29-1 and TRBJ2-5; no clear D gene. CDR3 length: 12 amino acids. From germline, CDR1 is SQVTM and CDR2 ANQGSEA. V was trimmed by 2 bases and J by 4 bases, leaving 8 bases between them. The chain's CDR3 is CSVENRGETQYF. The CDR3 bases are TGCAGCGTTGAAAACAGAGGAGAGACCCAGTACTTC.

The V and J genes are TRBV28 and TRBJ1-2, with TRBD1 matching 7 bases. CDR3 size: 16 residues. Per germline, CDR1 MDHEN and CDR2 SYDVKM. J gave up 4 bases and V 7 bases, and 15 bases lay outside the gene matches. CDR3: CASTSGGDWTVYGYTF. DNA for the CDR3: TGTGCCAGCACCTCAGGGGGGGACTGGACCGTCTATGGCTACACCTTC.